These 5 T cell receptor beta chains share one sample of origin, sequenced in a study of cytomegalovirus exposure and HLA in healthy donors. Sequencing used immunoSEQ multiplex PCR; TCRdb keeps in-frame clones, though not all of them. The data show over 250,000 clones, with roughly nine tenths seen just once and roughly 1.2% held by the top ten. Source material: PBMCs. The receptors were gathered from a woman aged 25 to 39 in good health and CMV-seropositive.

This sequence joins TRBV5-1 and TRBJ2-7; 8 positions agree with TRBD1. This CDR3 region has 14 residues. Germline CDR1 SGHRS, CDR2 YFSETQ. The V and J ends lost 3 bases and 3 bases, in that order; junction bases with no gene match: 5. The chain's CDR3 is CASSWGQALYEQYF. CDR3 coding DNA: TGCGCCAGCAGCTGGGGACAGGCCCTCTACGAGCAGTACTTC.

V usage is TRBV5-1 and J usage is TRBJ1-6; 7 nucleotides align to TRBD1. Per the germline V gene, CDR1 is SGHRS and CDR2 is YFSETQ. With V trimmed by 3 bases and J by 9 bases, 12 bases remained unmatched. The CDR3 has 16 residues. Written as DNA, the CDR3 is TGCGCCAGCAGCTACCAGCCGGGACAGCCAGCTTCACCCCTCCACTTT. Encoded protein: CASSYQPGQPASPLHF.

There are a few counts of this clone. The CDR3 here is CASSHSEKLFF. The CDR3 DNA follows: TGTGCCAGCAGTCATTCCGAAAAACTGTTTTTT. V and J are TRBV7-9 and TRBJ1-4; D not certain. The V end was cut by 6 bases, the J end by 8 bases, with 7 bases between. Germline-derived CDR1 and CDR2 are SEHNR and FQNEAQ (reference sequence). The CDR3 loop spans 11 amino acids. Full variable domain (outside the CDR3, taken from reference TRBV7-9 and TRBJ1-4): DTGVSQNPRHKITKRGQNVTFRCDPISEHNRLYWYRQTLGQGPEFLTYFQNEAQLEKSRLLSDRFSAERPKGSFSTLEIQRTEQGDSAMYLCASSHSEKLFFGSGTQLSVL.

The sample holds a few counts of this clone. This sequence joins TRBV7-9 and TRBJ2-5; tentatively, D is TRBD1 or TRBD2 (5 bases each). The germline V and J ends were trimmed by 6 bases and 2 bases, with 16 bases remaining between them. The CDR3 loop spans 15 amino acids. Germline V gene data show CDR1 as SEHNR and CDR2 as FQNEAQ (reference sequence). For the CDR3, the DNA is TGTGCCAGCAGGCTCACCGGGGCCCTTCAAGAGACCCAGTACTTC. It specifies CASRLTGALQETQYF. The variable domain in full, with the rest retrieved from reference TRBV7-9 and TRBJ2-5, is DTGVSQNPRHKITKRGQNVTFRCDPISEHNRLYWYRQTLGQGPEFLTYFQNEAQLEKSRLLSDRFSAERPKGSFSTLEIQRTEQGDSAMYLCASRLTGALQETQYFGPGTRLLVL.

This clone has only a few counts. The V gene is TRBV4-2, the J gene TRBJ2-7; weak D call: TRBD1 (5 bases). The CDR3 runs to 13 residues. The V gene lost 0 bases and the J gene lost 6 bases, with 9 bases spanning the gap. In germline, CDR1 is LGHNA, CDR2 YNFKEQ. The CDR3 DNA reads TGTGCCAGCAGCCAAGAAGGGGTTAGCGAGCAGTACTTC. Protein: CASSQEGVSEQYF.